The source of this T cell receptor beta chain is a study of cytomegalovirus exposure and HLA in healthy donors. Regarding the study as a whole: TCR beta sequences reportedly predicted most subjects' HLA-A and HLA-B alleles accurately. The only immune exposure information that was available was CMV serostatus.

Both 60 Vbeta primers and 13 Jbeta primers went into the PCR. Original handling: An analysis performed later counted 72 million or so unique TCR beta chains (roughly 11 million of them shared). Profiled with immunoSEQ multiplex PCR; TCRdb holds only in-frame clones, not every one. That table gives V, J and clone size, and the DNA gave D and trimming. The sample lists over 60,000 clones, roughly 70% occurring once. Germline-derived CDR1 and CDR2 are MGHRA and YSYEKL. This CDR3 spans 15 amino acids. Remarks on this clone: Its cognate antigen is unknown.

The clonotype was recovered from a man in his 70s in good health and CMV-seronegative. The sequenced sample consisted of PBMCs. The chain has TRBV4-1 and TRBJ2-5, with TRBD2 identical over 8 bases. The better agreement between TRBJ2-7 and the DNA end casts doubt on the J call. The CDR3, as DNA: TGCGCCAGCAGCCAGACCGGGACTAGCTCCTACGAGCAGTACTTC. It is translated as CASSQTGTSSYEQYF.